This TCR beta chain was obtained from a study of PD-L1 blockade in urothelial cancer. Profiling relied on immunoSEQ multiplex PCR, and the TCRdb table lists in-frame clones only, not all of them. The table includes 120,000 or so clones, 86% detected once. The time point denotes: peripheral blood 6 weeks after treatment start. This CDR3 contains 13 residues. Per germline, CDR1 SGHRS and CDR2 YFSETQ. The V and J ends lost 8 bases and 0 bases respectively, with 11 bases between them. This sequence was found in a man aged 45-65 years with urothelial cancer. The starting material was PBMCs, obtained around atezolizumab (anti-PD-L1) treatment. The chain couples TRBV5-1 to TRBJ1-1; TRBD1 might be the D (5 bases). CDR3 sequence reads: CARKQEMNTEAFF. The CDR3 DNA follows: TGCGCCAGAAAACAGGAGATGAACACTGAAGCTTTCTTT.